This T cell receptor (beta chain) was obtained from a study of blood T cell repertoires in COVID-19. Study overall: From T cells, B-cell-depleted T cells, or PBMCs came the material, which was cDNA or gDNA.

Profiled with immunoSEQ multiplex PCR; TCRdb holds only in-frame clones, not every one. The repertoire holds more than 400,000 clones, with around 90% as singletons. CDR1 and CDR2 from the germline V gene are LGHDT and YNNKEL (reference sequence). This CDR3 comprises 16 residues. V dropped 1 base and J dropped 3; count of bases not matched to a gene: 8. Sequencing input: PBMCs or T cells enriched from blood (not recorded which). The origin of this receptor is a young man who had recovered from COVID-19. The V call is TRBV3-1 (or the pseudogene TRBV3-2), the J call TRBJ2-7, with 8 positions matching TRBD1. CDR3 coding DNA: TGTGCCAGCAGCCAAGGAGGGGCAGGGGGCTTCTACGAGCAGTACTTC. Amino acid sequence: CASSQGGAGGFYEQYF.